The following is a T cell receptor (beta chain) sequence with its context. It has no known antigen specificity. Base qualities are not provided; no much larger clone lies one nucleotide away. Participants in the prospective study were aged about 18 to 95 years, lived in approximately 26 United States geographic areas, and enrolled through a virtual design. In the prospective study, cohorts were assigned on the basis of participant-reported clinical history obtained from a screening survey and a study questionnaire. In the prospective study, mobile phlebotomists collected whole blood, serum and a nasopharyngeal or oropharyngeal swab from each participant. Over a roughly two-month period, participants in the prospective study had the option of providing additional blood draws and questionnaires. Before DNA extraction, prospective study blood samples were shipped either frozen or at room temperature.

TCRbeta CDR3 regions were amplified from genomic DNA by means of the immunoSEQ Assay, a bias-controlled multiplex PCR. The original methods were these. Within the assay, amplification of reference gene primers was used to estimate how many nucleated cells each sample contained. To quantify the absolute abundance of each unique TCRbeta CDR3 rearrangement, sequence reads were collapsed and filtered. For each sample, productive Simpson clonality was calculated by taking the square root of Simpson's diversity index across productive rearrangements. The clones in this table, taken by TCRdb from immuneACCESS, are in-frame only. Not every clone is retained; where verified, under half of the shortfall comes from an unresolved V gene, and the cause of the rest is unknown. V and J calls plus clone size are reproduced from that table; the DNA served to infer D and trimming. The sample contains about 280,000 clones, 75% to 90% of them found a single time. The ten largest clones take up roughly 4.3% of the sample.

The V end gives up 7 bases and the J end 5 bases, leaving 10 bases in the junction not matched to a gene. Via the germline V gene (reference sequence), CDR1 is SEHNR and CDR2 FQNEAQ. The CDR3 starts with the cysteine, ends with the phenylalanine, and has 15 residues. The retained sequence is limited to the CDR3, 45 bases, with the frame set at the first base. These data belong to a study of blood T cell repertoires in COVID-19 (dated by TCRdb to 2020 to 2022). For context, the study as a whole: Samples from collaborators originated in the United States, Italy and Spain and spanned both the acute and convalescent phases of COVID-19. The samples were drawn from two sources: the first 160 participants of the ongoing ImmuneRACE study, and 1,000 to 1,500 subjects contributed by 6 global collaborators. Where available, HLA class I and class II types were taken from metadata supplied by the sample provider and were not determined by assay-based typing. The repertoires were released in a freely available public database intended as a resource for research on the immune response to SARS-CoV-2. The prospective study material was composed of cDNA or gDNA derived from T cells, B-cell-depleted T cells, or PBMCs. The sample metadata nearly always contained a de-identified subject ID, COVID-19 status, age in years and sex. The dataset comprised deeply sampled blood TCRbeta repertoires from subjects exposed to, actively infected with, or recovered from COVID-19.

The research as a whole found: How much clinical and demographic metadata was included differed by source and by participant, and the metadata was provided uncurated.

The specimen sequenced was PBMCs or T cells enriched from blood (not recorded which). This clonotype originated in a woman aged 25 to 39 with acute COVID-19. Recombination linked TRBV7-9 to TRBJ2-2; 7 bases in between match TRBD2. The nucleotide sequence is TGTGCCAGCAATCGCGGGAGTGGTGGGACCGGGGAGCTGTTTTTT. This codes for CASNRGSGGTGELFF.